This entry lists 24 T cell receptor beta chains sequenced from one sample in a study of vaccination effects on CD4 cells after COVID-19. CD4+ T cells were isolated after around ten days of culture. Two doses of BNT162b2 or mRNA-1273 vaccine were administered to participants. These receptors' antigens are unknown. Generated by immunoSEQ multiplex PCR, the TCRdb table keeps only in-frame clones and is missing some. The sample gives about 40,000 clones, around 73% of which show up once; more than 7.5% is in the top ten. The source was CD4+ T cells from PBMCs cultured without peptide, collected after COVID-19 vaccination. Receptors originate from a human donor who received a COVID-19 vaccine.

CDR3 DNA sequence: TGCGCCAGCAGTGTCCACAGGGTAACTAATGAAAAACTGTTTTTT. Amino acids: CASSVHRVTNEKLFF. The chain employs TRBV10-2 and TRBJ1-4, with D tentatively TRBD1 (6 bases). Between the trimmed V and J ends, which lost 4 bases and 1 base, there was a span of 10 bases. The germline V gene has CDR1 WSHSY and CDR2 SAAADI. The CDR3 has 15 amino acids.

The chain uses TRBV12-3 or TRBV12-4 and TRBJ1-2; 7 nucleotides align to TRBD1. CDR3 length: 12 residues. J lost 8 bases, V lost 7 bases, and 7 bases had no gene match. In nucleotides, the CDR3 is TGTGCCAGCACGGGTGCAGGGGGAGGCTACACCTTC. Protein: CASTGAGGGYTF.

The genes are TRBV5-1 and TRBJ1-1; D is perhaps TRBD1 (6 bases). Between the trimmed V and J ends, which lost 4 bases and 0 bases, there was a span of 10 bases. Germline V gene data show CDR1 as SGHRS and CDR2 as YFSETQ. The CDR3 loop spans 14 amino acids. This CDR3 reads CASSPWTVNTEAFF. As DNA, the CDR3 is TGCGCCAGCAGCCCGTGGACAGTGAACACTGAAGCTTTCTTT.

V gene TRBV27 combines with J gene TRBJ2-5, with D hard to call. The V end was cut by 5 bases, the J end by 3 bases, with 10 bases between. The CDR3 has 13 residues. Germline CDR1 reads MNHEY; CDR2 reads SMNVEV (reference sequence). CDR3: CASSPEEKETQYF. CDR3 in DNA: TGTGCCAGCAGTCCCGAGGAGAAAGAGACCCAGTACTTC.

The CDR3 nucleotides read TGTGCCAGTGCCGACAGGGGCCCGACGGGAGAGACCCAGTACTTC. Translating it yields CASADRGPTGETQYF. This sequence joins TRBV27 and TRBJ2-5, with 8 nucleotides matching TRBD1. This CDR3 has 15 amino acids. CDR1 and CDR2 from the germline V gene are MNHEY and SMNVEV (reference sequence). J lost 4 bases, V lost 9 bases, and 13 bases had no gene match.

This clone was seen only a few times. The chain recombines TRBV27 with TRBJ2-3; D remains ambiguous. V dropped 4 bases and J dropped 6 bases, with 8 bases sitting between them. The germline V gene has CDR1 MNHEY and CDR2 SMNVEV (reference sequence). The CDR3 length is 12 residues. CDR3 DNA: TGTGCCAGCAGTTCGTTTAGGGATACGCAGTATTTT. It translates to CASSSFRDTQYF.

The chain combines TRBV6-1 with TRBJ1-1; D uncertain. The ends were cut back, 2 bases at V and 0 bases at J, with 7 bases in the middle. From germline, CDR1 is MNHNS and CDR2 SASEGT. There are 14 residues in the CDR3. The CDR3 here is CASSEFGMNTEAFF. In DNA form, the CDR3 reads TGTGCCAGCAGTGAATTTGGGATGAACACTGAAGCTTTCTTT.

The chain recombines TRBV11-2 with TRBJ2-2, with D uncertain. Germline-derived CDR1 and CDR2 are SGHAT and FQNNGV. Trimming took 4 bases from V and 5 from J, leaving 8 bases between them. The length of the CDR3 is 13 residues. The CDR3 reads CASSSQLTGELFF. Here the CDR3 DNA reads TGTGCCAGCAGCTCGCAGCTAACCGGGGAGCTGTTTTTT.

There are a few counts of this clone. The J gene is TRBJ2-3, the V gene TRBV11-3, with TRBD1 as a possible D gene (5 bases). Germline V CDR1 and CDR2: SGHNT, YENEEA. The CDR3 has 16 residues. The ends were cut back, 1 base at V and 0 bases at J, with 11 bases in the middle. CDR3 in DNA: TGTGCCAGCAGCTTAGCAGGGCGTGGTAGCACAGATACGCAGTATTTT. Amino acid sequence: CASSLAGRGSTDTQYF.

This clone was detected a few times. The chain has TRBV11-2 and TRBJ2-1; 7 bases align to TRBD2. Germline loops: CDR1 SGHAT, CDR2 FQNNGV. This CDR3 has 18 residues. Trimming cost V 1 base and J 0 bases; bases outside gene matches: 9. The CDR3 DNA reads TGTGCCAGCAGCTTAGTGTTTGGAACGGGGGGCTCCTACAATGAGCAGTTCTTC. Amino acid sequence: CASSLVFGTGGSYNEQFF.

The rearrangement uses TRBV19 and TRBJ2-1; 11 nucleotides line up with TRBD2. The germline gives CDR1 LNHDA, CDR2 SQIVND (reference sequence). The V gene end was trimmed by 0 bases and the J gene end by 6 bases; junction bases not matched to a gene: 7. This CDR3 is built from 17 residues. The CDR3 DNA follows: TGTGCCAGTAGTATAGAGGCTGGGACTAGCGGACTCAATGAGCAGTTCTTC. It codes for CASSIEAGTSGLNEQFF.

This chain connects TRBV11-2 to TRBJ1-4; TRBD1 agrees at 11 bases. Per germline, CDR1 SGHAT and CDR2 FQNNGV. This CDR3 is built from 14 residues. The J segment lost 8 bases and the V segment lost 5 bases, leaving 4 bases of the junction unmatched. The CDR3 protein is CASSQGTGGEKLFF. Here the CDR3 DNA reads TGTGCCAGCAGCCAGGGGACAGGGGGGGAAAAACTGTTTTTT.

This clone showed up just a few times. The chain recombines TRBV5-5 with TRBJ2-1; 7 bases match TRBD2. Unmatched junction bases numbered 17, after V lost 4 bases and J lost 7 bases. This CDR3 is 17 amino acids long. The germline V gene encodes CDR1 SGHKS and CDR2 YYEKEE (reference sequence). CDR3 amino acids: CASSPLGRSGIRNEQFF. The CDR3 nucleotides are TGTGCCAGCAGCCCTCTCGGCAGGAGCGGGATTAGGAATGAGCAGTTCTTC. Full variable domain (rest looked up from reference TRBV5-5 and TRBJ2-1): DAGVTQSPTHLIKTRGQQVTLRCSPISGHKSVSWYQQVLGQGPQFIFQYYEKEERGRGNFPDRFSARQFPNYSSELNVNALLLGDSALYLCASSPLGRSGIRNEQFFGPGTRLTVL.

The chain couples TRBV6-5 to TRBJ2-7, with D possibly TRBD1 on 6 matching bases. The germline gives CDR1 MNHEY, CDR2 SVGAGI. Trimming left V 5 bases short and J 5 bases short, with 13 bases between. This CDR3 spans 13 amino acids. The CDR3 sequence: CASSRQGRNEQYF. CDR3 DNA sequence: TGTGCCAGCAGTCGTCAGGGGCGGAACGAGCAGTACTTC.

CDR3 protein: CASSQRVINSGANVLTF. The CDR3 DNA follows: TGTGCCAGCAGCCAAAGGGTGATTAACTCTGGGGCCAACGTCCTGACTTTC. The chain joins TRBV4-2 to TRBJ2-6; D not certain. CDR1 and CDR2 (germline): LGHNA, YNFKEQ. This CDR3 is built from 17 residues. Between the trimmed V and J ends, which lost 2 bases and 0 bases, there was a span of 11 bases.

This sequence joins TRBV5-5 and TRBJ2-1; 7 bases agree with TRBD2. This CDR3 has 16 amino acids. V was clipped by 0 bases and J by 3 bases; unmatched bases: 6. Germline lookup yields CDR1 SGHKS and CDR2 YYEKEE (reference sequence). For the CDR3, the DNA is TGTGCCAGCAGCTTGGCCGTAGCGGGCCTCTACAATGAGCAGTTCTTC. This gives the protein CASSLAVAGLYNEQFF.

This sequence joins TRBV6-5 and TRBJ2-5; 11 nucleotides line up with TRBD1. The V gene's germline CDR1 is MNHEY and CDR2 SVGAGI. The CDR3 length is 15 residues. V lost 6 bases, J lost 2 bases, and 5 bases stayed unmatched. This chain's CDR3 is CASRGGTGGQETQYF. Written as DNA, the CDR3 is TGTGCCAGCAGGGGAGGGACAGGGGGGCAAGAGACCCAGTACTTC.

The chain employs TRBV6-1 and TRBJ2-3, with D tentatively TRBD2 (7 bases). Deletions cut 7 bases from V and 2 bases from J, with 13 bases between. Germline CDR1 is MNHNS and CDR2 is SASEGT. This CDR3 has 14 residues. As DNA, the CDR3 is TGTGCCAGCATTACCGGGGGGCACACAGATACGCAGTATTTT. Translated: CASITGGHTDTQYF.

This clone showed up just a few times. The rearrangement links TRBV20-1 to TRBJ2-7, with 7 bases matching TRBD2. V shed 3 bases and J 0 bases; nucleotides not matched to a gene: 11. There are 16 residues in the CDR3. Per germline, CDR1 DFQATT and CDR2 SNEGSKA (reference sequence). CDR3: CSASGGGGGVSYEQYF. The CDR3 DNA is TGCAGTGCTAGTGGTGGTGGGGGAGGGGTCTCCTACGAGCAGTACTTC.

V usage is TRBV25-1 and J usage is TRBJ2-5, with 9 bases lining up with TRBD1. The CDR3 is made up of 17 amino acids. Germline lookup yields CDR1 MGHDK and CDR2 SYGVNS. The V gene end was trimmed by 3 bases and the J gene end by 5 bases; junction bases not matched to a gene: 13. CDR3 in DNA: TGTGCCAGCAGTGATAATTATGGACAGGGGTGGCGGGAGACCCAGTACTTC. It is translated as CASSDNYGQGWRETQYF.

Here the CDR3 DNA reads TGTGCCAGCTCAGAGGGAAGCTCCTACGAGCAGTACTTC. It codes for CASSEGSSYEQYF. The V gene is TRBV18, the J gene TRBJ2-7; the D gene is possibly TRBD2 (5 bases). In germline, CDR1 is KGHSH, CDR2 LQKENI. The CDR3 is made up of 13 amino acids. V was cut by 5 bases and J by 0 bases, with 8 bases left in between.

The chain couples TRBV6-5 to TRBJ2-7, with 10 bases matching TRBD1. The J segment lost 2 bases and the V segment lost 2 bases, leaving 0 bases of the junction unmatched. Germline CDR1 and CDR2: MNHEY and SVGAGI. This CDR3 has 14 residues. The CDR3 protein is CASSYGTGAYEQYF. The CDR3 coding sequence is TGTGCCAGCAGTTACGGGACAGGGGCCTACGAGCAGTACTTC.

The genes are TRBV10-3 and TRBJ1-1; 8 nucleotides agree with TRBD1. J lost 6 bases, V lost 3 bases, and 9 bases had no gene match. Per the germline V gene, CDR1 is ENHRY and CDR2 is SYGVKD. This CDR3 contains 15 residues. This CDR3 is CAISDFDRGVSEAFF. CDR3 bases: TGTGCCATCAGTGATTTCGACAGGGGCGTCTCTGAAGCTTTCTTT.

The chain recombines TRBV18 with TRBJ2-5; 11 nucleotides line up with TRBD2. V lost 0 bases to trimming and J lost 5 bases; unmatched junction nucleotides: 2. The CDR3 runs to 15 residues. Germline V gene sequence: CDR1 KGHSH, CDR2 LQKENI. As DNA, the CDR3 is TGTGCCAGCTCACCACCTAGCGGGGGGGCTGAGACCCAGTACTTC. Amino acids: CASSPPSGGAETQYF.